The 30 T cell receptor beta chains below all came from one sample that was sequenced in a study of molecular identifiers for immune sequencing clone quantification listed by TCRdb under 2018. Preparation of the library involved PCR. The sequencer listed for this sample is NextSeq 500. TCRdb trimmed the raw reads at Q25, called clones with MiXCR and kept productive beta chains. Every entry covers one CDR3 protein and lists the most common genes and DNA from its rows. The table for this sample lists around 470,000 distinct CDR3 sequences; roughly 26% of them were counted only once. The ten largest clones add up to 0.76% of the sample. Source material: naive CD8+ T cells from blood, with Jurkat cell RNA spiked in. The sample's cell subset or site, from its label and the paper: FACS-sorted CD8+CD4-CCR7+CD45RA+ naive T cells. The receptors here all came from a human donor in good health. Some libraries in this study had Jurkat cell RNA spiked in.

This clonotype has just a few counts. This chain connects TRBV4-3 to TRBJ2-7, with D perhaps assigned TRBD1 or TRBD2 (5 bases each). The CDR3 is 15 residues long. Looked up from germline, CDR1 is LGHNA and CDR2 is YSLEER. The V end lost 1 base, the J end lost 1 base, and 11 bases lay between the germline ends. CDR3 loop: CASSQAGDPSYEQYF. DNA for the CDR3: TGCGCCAGCAGCCAAGCTGGGGACCCGTCCTACGAGCAGTACTTC.

This clonotype was seen many times. The genes are TRBV7-9 and TRBJ2-3; D gene uncertain. Germline CDR1 reads SEHNR; CDR2 reads FQNEAQ (reference sequence). There are 14 residues in the CDR3. Trimming stripped 2 bases from V and 4 bases from J, with 10 bases between. The CDR3 region has the DNA TGTGCCAGCAGCTTACAACAGTTTCCAGATACGCAGTATTTT. It codes for CASSLQQFPDTQYF.

In this sample, this clonotype turned up many times. This chain uses TRBV6-2 or TRBV6-3 with TRBJ2-3, with D possibly being TRBD1 or TRBD2 (5 bases each). The CDR3 has 16 amino acids. With 8 bases removed from V and 4 bases from J, the gap between germline ends came to 22 bases. Germline values: CDR1 MNHEY, CDR2 SVGEGT. CDR3 sequence: CASGERGPPAADTQYF. CDR3 bases: TGTGCCAGCGGAGAAAGGGGACCTCCAGCCGCAGATACGCAGTATTTT.

At least ten counts were recorded for this clonotype. J is TRBJ2-3 and V is TRBV5-6; TRBD2 aligns across 8 bases. There are 15 residues in the CDR3. Germline lookup yields CDR1 SGHDT and CDR2 YYEEEE. Losses at the gene ends were 0 bases for V and 4 bases for J; bases not matched to a gene: 4. The CDR3 sequence: CASSLVDSGADTQYF. CDR3 bases: TGTGCCAGCAGCTTGGTGGATAGCGGGGCAGATACGCAGTATTTT.

This clonotype was picked up a small number of times. This sequence joins TRBV28 and TRBJ2-3, with a tentative D call TRBD1 (5 bases). This CDR3 spans 16 amino acids. Trimming cost V 6 bases and J 2 bases, with 18 bases left between them. From germline, CDR1 is MDHEN and CDR2 SYDVKM. CDR3: CASRGTGAPDTDTQYF. The CDR3 nucleotides are TGTGCCAGCAGGGGTACAGGAGCCCCTGACACAGATACGCAGTATTTT.

This clonotype was detected only a few times. This chain connects TRBV19 to TRBJ2-7; possible D gene TRBD1, 6 bases. The V and J ends lost 9 bases and 3 bases respectively, with 21 bases between them. There are 15 residues in the CDR3. Germline V gene data show CDR1 as LNHDA and CDR2 as SQIVND (reference sequence). CDR3 bases: TGTGCCAGCAGCCCATCCGGGACACCTCTCTACGAGCAGTACTTC. Translating gives CASSPSGTPLYEQYF. The full variable domain, completed using reference TRBV19 and TRBJ2-7, is DGGITQSPKYLFRKEGQNVTLSCEQNLNHDAMYWYRQDPGQGLRLIYYSQIVNDFQKGDIAEGYSVSREKKESFPLTVTSAQKNPTAFYLCASSPSGTPLYEQYFGPGTRLTVT.

With regard to this clonotype: A much bigger clone sits one base away, suggesting this may be a read error. The genes are TRBV30 and TRBJ2-7, with unresolved D. CDR1 and CDR2 (germline): GTSNPN, SVGIG (reference sequence). The CDR3 is 12 amino acids. CDR3 DNA: TGTGCCTGGAGTTCGGAAGTCTACGAGCAGTGCTTC. Its translation: CAWSSEVYEQCF.

This clonotype occurred a few times. The V and J genes are TRBV12-3 or TRBV12-4 and TRBJ1-5; D possibly corresponds to TRBD1 (5 bases). V lost 3 bases and J 7 bases, leaving 10 bases between the germline ends. This CDR3 has 13 residues. CDR3 coding DNA: TGTGCCAGCAGTTTCGGACAACAACAGCCCCAGCATTTT. Translated, it gives CASSFGQQQPQHF.

For this clonotype: An end of the junction does not agree with germline; a read error may underlie this. The chain joins TRBV2 to TRBJ2-5, with a tentative D call TRBD2 (6 bases). There are 18 residues in the CDR3. Germline V gene lookup returns CDR1 SNHLY and CDR2 FYNNEI. The CDR3 DNA sequence: TGTGCCAGCACCCTCCGACTACGGGACTTCCAGTCCCCAGCGACCCCGTCCTTC. This translates into CASTLRLRDFQSPATPSF.

Concerning this clonotype itself: Since a much larger clone is just one base distant, this may be a read error. The rearrangement links TRBV20-1 to TRBJ2-3, with unresolved D. Germline V lookup: CDR1 DFQATT, CDR2 SNEGSKA (reference sequence). CDR3 length: 11 amino acids. This CDR3 reads CGATFRGTQYF. The CDR3 coding sequence is TGCGGTGCTACCTTTCGAGGTACGCAGTATTTT.

This clonotype was found a few times. The chain couples TRBV5-5 to TRBJ2-5; D may be TRBD1 or TRBD2 (5 bases each). CDR3 size: 16 residues. Germline lookup yields CDR1 SGHKS and CDR2 YYEKEE (reference sequence). The germline V and J ends were trimmed by 3 bases and 5 bases, with 20 bases remaining between them. Written as DNA, the CDR3 is TGTGCCAGCAGCTCGAGATGGGGACCGTCGGGGGAGACCCAGTACTTC. Its protein product is CASSSRWGPSGETQYF.

The chain uses TRBV7-6 and TRBJ1-3, with D maybe TRBD1 (6 bases). Germline lookup yields CDR1 SGHVS and CDR2 FNYEAQ. The CDR3 spans 17 residues. The V end was cut by 2 bases, the J end by 1 base, with 15 bases between. The CDR3 here is CASSLLRGSESGNTIYF. CDR3 nucleotide sequence: TGTGCCAGCAGCTTACTAAGGGGGTCGGAATCTGGAAACACCATATATTTT.

This chain links TRBV27 with TRBJ1-1; TRBD1 aligns across 8 bases. Germline V gives CDR1 MNHEY, CDR2 SMNVEV (reference sequence). Trimming removed 5 bases from V and 4 bases from J; junction bases left unmatched: 3. The CDR3 contains 13 residues. The CDR3 nucleotides are TGTGCCAGCAGTGCGACAGGGGTCACTGAAGCTTTCTTT. This encodes CASSATGVTEAFF.

This clonotype was picked up a small number of times. CDR3 amino acids: CAISESMRGGQRQETQYF. The DNA of the CDR3 is TGTGCCATCAGTGAGTCGATGAGGGGAGGACAGAGGCAAGAGACCCAGTACTTC. This rearrangement joins TRBV10-3 to TRBJ2-5, with D possibly being TRBD1 or TRBD2 (6 bases each). Germline V gene sequence: CDR1 ENHRY, CDR2 SYGVKD. Between the trimmed V and J ends, which lost 0 bases and 2 bases, there was a span of 19 bases. This CDR3 has 18 amino acids.

Comments on this clonotype: The CDR3 does not end in the conserved phenylalanine or tryptophan, so this is likely a read error. The chain is built from TRBV24-1 and TRBJ2-7; D is undetermined. Germline lookup yields CDR1 KGHDR and CDR2 SFDVKD. Trimming shortened V by 3 bases and J by 4 bases, and 6 bases separated the two germline ends. This CDR3 has 12 amino acids. CDR3 sequence (DNA): TGTGCCACCAGTGATGTAGGGTACGAGCAGTACCTC. Protein product: CATSDVGYEQYL.

V is TRBV5-6 and J is TRBJ1-1; 10 nucleotides line up with TRBD1. Trimming at V came to 4 bases and at J to 0 bases, leaving 6 bases not matched to a gene. Per the germline V gene, CDR1 is SGHDT and CDR2 is YYEEEE. The CDR3 contains 16 residues. CDR3 sequence reads: CASSIDRGPVNTEAFF. In nucleotides, the CDR3 is TGTGCCAGCAGCATTGACAGGGGGCCGGTGAACACTGAAGCTTTCTTT. Full variable domain (missing parts from reference TRBV5-6 and TRBJ1-1): DAGVTQSPTHLIKTRGQQVTLRCSPKSGHDTVSWYQQALGQGPQFIFQYYEEEERQRGNFPDRFSGHQFPNYSSELNVNALLLGDSALYLCASSIDRGPVNTEAFFGQGTRLTVV.

There are a few counts of this clonotype. V usage is TRBV15 and J usage is TRBJ2-2; 11 bases map to TRBD2. Per germline, CDR1 LNHNV and CDR2 YYDKDF (reference sequence). Losses at the gene ends were 0 bases for V and 2 bases for J; bases not matched to a gene: 8. The CDR3 totals 19 residues. The CDR3 nucleotides are TGTGCCACCAGCAGAGATTCGCCGGGACTAGCGGATAACACCGGGGAGCTGTTTTTT. Amino acids: CATSRDSPGLADNTGELFF.

This clonotype was observed a handful of times. The genes are TRBV20-1 and TRBJ2-7; possible D gene TRBD1, 6 bases. The CDR3 contains 15 residues. Trimming left V 2 bases short and J 7 bases short, with 21 bases between. CDR1 and CDR2 from the germline V gene are DFQATT and SNEGSKA (reference sequence). The CDR3 DNA follows: TGCAGTGCTAGATTTGCTGAGAAGGGACAATGGGAGCAGTACTTC. Protein product: CSARFAEKGQWEQYF.

This clonotype was counted between two and nine times. J is TRBJ2-7 and V is TRBV5-4; the match to TRBD2 covers 8 bases. Germline CDR1 is SGHNT and CDR2 is YYREEE (reference sequence). The CDR3 consists of 12 residues. The ends lost 3 bases at V and 6 bases at J; junction bases unmatched: 2. CDR3 sequence: CASSSGGAEQYF. CDR3 nucleotide sequence: TGTGCCAGCAGCTCGGGGGGGGCCGAGCAGTACTTC.

V gene TRBV4-1 combines with J gene TRBJ2-5, with D uncertain. This CDR3 is built from 15 residues. Germline V CDR1 and CDR2: MGHRA, YSYEKL. Trimming pared 1 base from V and 0 bases from J, leaving 9 bases between. In DNA form, the CDR3 reads TGCGCCAGCAGCCAAGCCCCCCAGTACCAAGAGACCCAGTACTTC. Its protein is CASSQAPQYQETQYF.

The gene calls are TRBV7-6 and TRBJ2-7, with unresolved D. This CDR3 region has 18 residues. V was shortened by 6 bases and J by 6 bases, with 30 bases between the two germline ends. Germline CDR1 reads SGHVS; CDR2 reads FNYEAQ. The CDR3 bases are TGTGCCAGCAGTCGCTCCGAGCGTGTGTGCGCCATTCTCGGCGAGCAGTACTTC. Residues: CASSRSERVCAILGEQYF.

As regards this clonotype: Given a much more abundant clone one base away, this may be a read error. The chain employs TRBV7-9 and TRBJ2-3; no clear D gene. The CDR3 consists of 16 residues. In germline, CDR1 is SEHNR, CDR2 FQNEAQ (reference sequence). Written as DNA, the CDR3 is TGTGCCAGCAGCTCGAGTCAGGTCTTGGGCACAGATATGCAGTATTTT. It specifies CASSSSQVLGTDMQYF.

About this clonotype itself: It may be a read error: a sequence one base away is much more abundant. The genes are TRBV2 and TRBJ2-3; 7 bases agree with TRBD2. Germline assignment: CDR1 SNHLY and CDR2 FYNNEI. The CDR3 loop spans 17 amino acids. V shed 6 bases, J shed 0 bases, and the junction held 12 bases outside the gene matches. The CDR3 protein is CASSHDPGLPSTDTQYF. In nucleotides, the CDR3 is TGTGCCAGCAGCCACGACCCGGGACTACCAAGCACAGATACGCAGTATTTT.

The rearrangement links TRBV18 to TRBJ1-1; 7 nucleotides agree with TRBD1. J lost 3 bases, V lost 2 bases, and 9 bases had no gene match. Germline lookup yields CDR1 KGHSH and CDR2 LQKENI. The CDR3 length is 16 residues. The CDR3, as DNA: TGTGCCAGCTCACCAGGGACAGAAATTTGGGACACTGAAGCTTTCTTT. Translating gives CASSPGTEIWDTEAFF.

At least ten counts were recorded for this clonotype. This chain links TRBV7-2 with TRBJ2-3, with a possible D match to TRBD2 (6 bases). V gave up 5 bases and J gave up 6 bases, with 12 bases separating them. This CDR3 comprises 13 residues. CDR1 is SGHTA and CDR2 is FQGNSA in the germline V gene. The CDR3 DNA reads as TGTGCCAGCAGCCAGTGGGGAGGCGATACGCAGTATTTT. The encoded protein is CASSQWGGDTQYF. The variable domain in full, completed from reference TRBV7-2 and TRBJ2-3, reads GAGVSQSPSNKVTEKGKDVELRCDPISGHTALYWYRQSLGQGLEFLIYFQGNSAPDKSGLPSDRFSAERTGGSVSTLTIQRTQQEDSAVYLCASSQWGGDTQYFGPGTRLTVL.

This clonotype was seen ten or more times. The V and J genes are TRBV20-1 and TRBJ2-3; 9 positions agree with TRBD2. The CDR3 covers 15 residues. V lost 5 bases and J lost 0; bases outside the gene matches: 6. Germline loops: CDR1 DFQATT, CDR2 SNEGSKA (reference sequence). The CDR3 loop is CSALAGEESTDTQYF. DNA of the CDR3: TGCAGTGCTTTAGCGGGAGAGGAAAGCACAGATACGCAGTATTTT.

This clonotype was recorded many times. V and J are TRBV29-1 and TRBJ2-3; 11 positions agree with TRBD2. Germline CDR1 SQVTM, CDR2 ANQGSEA. This CDR3 region has 16 residues. Trimming cost V 4 bases and J 2 bases; bases outside gene matches: 8. CDR3 nucleotides: TGCAGCGTTGTACTAGCGGGAGAATTGGTCACAGATACGCAGTATTTT. It specifies CSVVLAGELVTDTQYF.

This clonotype appeared many times. This rearrangement joins TRBV28 to TRBJ2-5; the match to TRBD2 covers 9 bases. The CDR3 has 16 amino acids. V dropped 3 bases and J dropped 0; count of bases not matched to a gene: 5. Germline V lookup: CDR1 MDHEN, CDR2 SYDVKM. The DNA of the CDR3 is TGTGCCAGCAGTTTCCCGACTAGCGGTTACCAAGAGACCCAGTACTTC. Its translation: CASSFPTSGYQETQYF.

This clonotype was seen a few times. The V and J genes are TRBV12-3 or TRBV12-4 and TRBJ2-2, with 10 bases aligning to TRBD2. V lost 6 bases to trimming and J lost 6 bases; unmatched junction nucleotides: 13. The CDR3 is made up of 17 amino acids. The CDR3 loop reads CASSAPGVAGGAGELFF. Written as DNA, the CDR3 is TGTGCCAGCAGCGCTCCAGGGGTAGCGGGGGGAGCCGGGGAGCTGTTTTTT.

This clonotype showed up many times. The genes are TRBV7-9 and TRBJ1-1; 10 positions match TRBD1. The V gene's germline CDR1 is SEHNR and CDR2 FQNEAQ (reference sequence). Trimming removed 2 bases from V and 7 bases from J; junction bases left unmatched: 7. The CDR3 consists of 15 residues. This CDR3 is CASSLKGWDRGEAFF. Here the CDR3 DNA reads TGTGCCAGCAGCTTAAAGGGATGGGACAGGGGTGAAGCTTTCTTT.